Below, 31 T cell receptor beta chains from the same sample are listed, as sequenced in a study of human T cells and chemical hapten exposure. TCRdb reprocessed the RACE reads via MiXCR and lists one record per CDR3 protein. The table records fewer than 500,000 distinct CDR3 sequences, approximately 5% of them present only once. Time point specified: patch test 1, 2 weeks after DPC sensitization. Sample treatment: therapeutic diphenylcyclopropenone sensitization with weekly scalp DPC. Sample: whole blood, taken in connection with sensitization to the hapten diphenylcyclopropenone (DPC). All receptors derive from a woman aged 45 to 65 with alopecia areata. Some clones in this sample may be carry-over from other donors' samples.

Ten or more counts support this clonotype. This chain links TRBV27 with TRBJ2-7; D may correspond to TRBD1 or TRBD2 (5 bases each). The V gene's germline CDR1 is MNHEY and CDR2 SMNVEV (reference sequence). The CDR3 loop spans 16 amino acids. The ends were cut back, 5 bases at V and 0 bases at J, with 17 bases in the middle. The DNA of the CDR3 is TGTGCCAGCAGTCCGCTACTAGGGGTAAGCTCCTACGAGCAGTACTTC. Translation: CASSPLLGVSSYEQYF.

This clonotype was detected many times. The rearrangement uses TRBV5-1 and TRBJ2-6; D remains unclear. The CDR3 is made up of 17 amino acids. Trimming left V 0 bases short and J 4 bases short, with 14 bases between. The germline V gene has CDR1 SGHRS and CDR2 YFSETQ. The CDR3 DNA follows: TGCGCCAGCAGCTTGGGACCCACCCCGGCCGGGGCCAACGTCCTGACTTTC. Translating it yields CASSLGPTPAGANVLTF.

This clonotype was picked up many times. The chain uses TRBV28 and TRBJ2-2; 10 nucleotides line up with TRBD1. The CDR3 length is 16 residues. Germline V CDR1 and CDR2: MDHEN, SYDVKM. After removal of 6 bases from V and 8 bases from J, the junction contained 12 bases not matched to a gene. CDR3 loop: CASSLRQGAPVGELFF. The CDR3 DNA reads TGTGCCAGCAGCCTCCGACAGGGGGCTCCTGTGGGGGAGCTGTTTTTT.

This clonotype has ten or more counts. V and J are TRBV9 and TRBJ2-4; D is uncertain. CDR3 length equals 15 residues. Germline lookup yields CDR1 SGDLS and CDR2 YYNGEE. The V and J ends lost 2 bases and 0 bases respectively, with 9 bases between them. The CDR3 protein is CASSVRAGAKNIQYF. As DNA, the CDR3 is TGTGCCAGCAGCGTCCGGGCCGGAGCCAAAAACATTCAGTACTTC.

This clonotype was counted between two and nine times. The chain links TRBV20-1 to TRBJ2-2; 8 bases are shared with TRBD2. The trim removed 1 base at V and 4 bases at J, leaving 11 bases unmatched. The germline CDR1 and CDR2 sequences are DFQATT and SNEGSKA (reference sequence). The CDR3 spans 17 residues. The CDR3 sequence: CSARVDRGGRGTGELFF. The CDR3 DNA reads as TGCAGTGCTAGAGTCGACCGGGGGGGCCGGGGCACCGGGGAGCTGTTTTTT.

The chain links TRBV24-1 to TRBJ2-3, with 13 bases matching TRBD2. The ends lost 4 bases at V and 2 bases at J; junction bases unmatched: 8. The CDR3 has 18 residues. Germline CDR1 and CDR2: KGHDR and SFDVKD. CDR3 protein: CATSDPTSGRPFTDTQYF. CDR3 DNA sequence: TGTGCCACCAGTGACCCGACTAGCGGGAGGCCCTTCACAGATACGCAGTATTTT.

The rearrangement links TRBV10-3 to TRBJ2-5; D unresolved. This CDR3 is 13 amino acids long. The V and J ends lost 2 bases and 5 bases respectively, with 9 bases between them. CDR1 is ENHRY and CDR2 is SYGVKD in the germline V gene. CDR3 amino acids: CAISEGVRETQYF. The CDR3 DNA follows: TGTGCCATCAGTGAGGGGGTACGGGAGACCCAGTACTTC.

This clonotype was observed a few times. J is TRBJ1-5 and V is TRBV20-1; D call uncertain. This CDR3 is 13 amino acids long. The germline V gene has CDR1 DFQATT and CDR2 SNEGSKA (reference sequence). Between the trimmed V and J ends, which lost 2 bases and 0 bases, there was a span of 5 bases. The CDR3 protein is CSARTNSNQPQHF. In DNA, the CDR3 is TGCAGTGCTAGAACCAATAGCAATCAGCCCCAGCATTTT.

This clonotype was seen at least ten times. V and J are TRBV6-6 and TRBJ2-6, with no clear D. This CDR3 has 14 amino acids. In germline, CDR1 is MNHNY, CDR2 SVGAGI (reference sequence). V was pared by 5 bases and J by 2 bases, with 7 bases between. CDR3 nucleotides: TGTGCCAGCAGTATACAGACTGGGGCCAACGTCCTGACTTTC. This translates into CASSIQTGANVLTF.

This clonotype was seen a few times. CDR3 sequence (DNA): TGTGCCAGCTCACCAGAACTAGCTGGGGAAGATACGCAGTATTTT. As protein: CASSPELAGEDTQYF. This sequence joins TRBV18 and TRBJ2-3; D might be TRBD2 (6 bases). The CDR3 runs to 15 residues. V was pared by 2 bases and J by 5 bases, with 14 bases between. The germline V gene encodes CDR1 KGHSH and CDR2 LQKENI.

This clonotype was observed a few times. The rearrangement links TRBV4-1 to TRBJ2-3; 8 nucleotides align to TRBD2. The germline gives CDR1 MGHRA, CDR2 YSYEKL. The CDR3 loop spans 18 amino acids. With 0 bases clipped from V and 1 base from J, the junction kept 9 bases outside the gene matches. CDR3 in DNA: TGCGCCAGCAGCCAAGAGGAGAGCGGGAGAGGGGGCACAGATACGCAGTATTTT. This translates into CASSQEESGRGGTDTQYF.

The chain employs TRBV20-1 and TRBJ1-1; TRBD1 matches at 11 bases. Germline V gene data show CDR1 as DFQATT and CDR2 as SNEGSKA (reference sequence). The CDR3 consists of 15 residues. Trimming took 5 bases from V and 3 from J; bases not matched to a gene: 8. This CDR3 is CSASQLGQGDTEAFF. The CDR3 DNA is TGCAGTGCTTCCCAGCTGGGACAGGGGGACACTGAAGCTTTCTTT.

At least ten counts were recorded for this clonotype. The chain has TRBV29-1 and TRBJ2-1, with TRBD2 identical over 10 bases. This CDR3 has 16 residues. V was pared by 7 bases and J by 7 bases, with 16 bases of the junction left unmatched. Germline V gene data show CDR1 as SQVTM and CDR2 as ANQGSEA. In nucleotides, the CDR3 is TGCAGCGGACAGGGGATTAGCGGGAGGTTTGTGAATGAGCAGTTCTTC. Protein sequence: CSGQGISGRFVNEQFF.

This clonotype was found a few times. The chain combines TRBV4-2 with TRBJ2-3, with D maybe TRBD1 (5 bases). V was cut by 0 bases and J by 7 bases, with 11 bases left in between. The CDR3 extends over 14 amino acids. Germline V CDR1 and CDR2: LGHNA, YNFKEQ. CDR3 DNA: TGTGCCAGCAGCCAAGAGGACAAAGGTTATACGCAGTATTTT. Its translation: CASSQEDKGYTQYF.

This clonotype showed up many times. V usage is TRBV20-1 and J usage is TRBJ1-1; the D gene is possibly TRBD1 (5 bases). The V end lost 4 bases, the J end lost 6 bases, and 15 bases lay between the germline ends. Germline loops: CDR1 DFQATT, CDR2 SNEGSKA (reference sequence). This CDR3 comprises 13 residues. The CDR3 bases are TGCAGTGCTAAGATTCTAGGGGAGGCTGAAGCTTTCTTT. Translated: CSAKILGEAEAFF.

This chain connects TRBV2 to TRBJ1-1, with D unresolved. The CDR3 spans 11 residues. V dropped 8 bases and J dropped 7 bases, with 11 bases sitting between them. The germline V gene has CDR1 SNHLY and CDR2 FYNNEI. The CDR3: CASGISVEAFF. DNA for the CDR3: TGTGCCAGCGGAATAAGCGTTGAAGCTTTCTTT.

The sample holds many counts of this clonotype. V and J are TRBV7-8 and TRBJ2-3, with 13 bases lining up with TRBD2. The germline CDR1 and CDR2 sequences are SGHVS and FQNEAQ. Trimming at V came to 5 bases and at J to 1 base, leaving 12 bases not matched to a gene. CDR3 length equals 19 residues. DNA for the CDR3: TGTGCCAGCAGCCCTTGGGGGCTACTAGCGGGAGGGGGCACAGATACGCAGTATTTT. Translating it yields CASSPWGLLAGGGTDTQYF.

This clonotype occurred many times. V gene TRBV12-5 combines with J gene TRBJ2-7; possibly TRBD2 for D (6 bases). V shed 6 bases and J shed 5 bases, with 14 bases lying between them. The length of the CDR3 is 13 residues. Germline V gene data show CDR1 as LGHNT and CDR2 as FRNRAP. In nucleotides, the CDR3 is TGTGCTAGTGGGGGACTTGGTCGGAACGAGCAGTACTTC. Amino acids: CASGGLGRNEQYF.

The table lists this clonotype with many counts. The chain links TRBV18 to TRBJ2-6, with 7 nucleotides matching TRBD1. CDR1 and CDR2 (germline): KGHSH, LQKENI. The CDR3 length is 18 residues. V lost 0 bases, J lost 4 bases, and 9 bases stayed unmatched. CDR3 residues: CASSPPRQGDLGANVLTF. The DNA of the CDR3 is TGTGCCAGCTCACCACCCCGACAGGGAGATTTAGGGGCCAACGTCCTGACTTTC.

As for this clonotype: One end of the junction fails to match germline, which may point to a read error. This chain uses TRBV5-6 with TRBJ2-6; weak D call: TRBD1 (7 bases). CDR1 and CDR2 from the germline V gene are SGHDT and YYEEEE. CDR3 length: 17 amino acids. The CDR3 spells CASSLLQGEAGASVLTF. CDR3 nucleotides: TGTGCCAGCAGCTTGCTTCAGGGGGAGGCTGGGGCCAGCGTCCTGACTTTC.

This clonotype has ten or more counts. The chain carries TRBV11-3 and TRBJ2-1; a weak D match, TRBD1 (6 bases). CDR3 length: 15 amino acids. V was clipped by 5 bases and J by 10 bases, with 21 bases between them. Germline values: CDR1 SGHNT, CDR2 YENEEA. The CDR3: CASSTAVDRRGEQFF. As DNA, the CDR3 is TGTGCCAGCAGCACCGCAGTGGACAGAAGGGGGGAGCAGTTCTTC.

This clonotype was detected only a few times. The V gene is TRBV28, the J gene TRBJ2-6; TRBD1 agrees at 8 bases. Germline CDR1 is MDHEN and CDR2 is SYDVKM. The CDR3 sequence is 16 residues long. After removal of 5 bases from V and 0 bases from J, the junction contained 3 bases not matched to a gene. This CDR3 is CASSRQGRSGANVLTF. CDR3 DNA: TGTGCCAGCAGTAGACAGGGGCGCTCTGGGGCCAACGTCCTGACTTTC.

This clonotype was observed a few times. The V gene is TRBV5-1, the J gene TRBJ2-7, with 9 bases that match TRBD2. The V segment lost 6 bases and the J segment 5 bases; nucleotides outside the gene matches: 12. The CDR3 has 15 residues. Germline CDR1 and CDR2: SGHRS and YFSETQ. DNA for the CDR3: TGCGCCAGCACCCCTCTGGCGGGGGGGCTCCACGAGCAGTACTTC. Protein: CASTPLAGGLHEQYF.

This clonotype was counted ten times or more. The CDR3 region has the DNA TGTGCCAGCAGCTTGAGGCAGGGGGATGGCTACACCTTC. Protein sequence: CASSLRQGDGYTF. V gene TRBV5-6 combines with J gene TRBJ1-2; 7 nucleotides match TRBD1. This CDR3 is built from 13 residues. The trim removed 1 base at V and 6 bases at J, leaving 3 bases unmatched. Germline CDR1 and CDR2: SGHDT and YYEEEE. Variable domain in full (rest from reference TRBV5-6 and TRBJ1-2): DAGVTQSPTHLIKTRGQQVTLRCSPKSGHDTVSWYQQALGQGPQFIFQYYEEEERQRGNFPDRFSGHQFPNYSSELNVNALLLGDSALYLCASSLRQGDGYTFGSGTRLTVV.

The genes are TRBV10-1 and TRBJ2-3; 8 bases agree with TRBD2. The CDR3 loop spans 15 amino acids. CDR1 and CDR2 (germline): WNHNN, SYGVQD (reference sequence). V lost 2 bases and J lost 0; bases outside the gene matches: 1. CDR3 bases: TGCGCCAGCAGTGAGGGACTAGCTAGCACAGATACGCAGTATTTT. This translates into CASSEGLASTDTQYF.

This clonotype was picked up many times. The chain recombines TRBV5-1 with TRBJ2-7; 10 nucleotides match TRBD1. The CDR3 sequence is 14 residues long. Germline V CDR1 and CDR2: SGHRS, YFSETQ. V was pared by 4 bases and J by 5 bases, with 6 bases of the junction left unmatched. Written as DNA, the CDR3 is TGCGCCAGCAGCCCTTGGACAGGGGGAAACGAGCAGTACTTC. Encoded protein: CASSPWTGGNEQYF. The full variable domain, rest sourced from reference TRBV5-1 and TRBJ2-7, is KAGVTQTPRYLIKTRGQQVTLSCSPISGHRSVSWYQQTPGQGLQFLFEYFSETQRNKGNFPGRFSGRQFSNSRSEMNVSTLELGDSALYLCASSPWTGGNEQYFGPGTRLTVT.

This clonotype came up a few times. The V call is TRBV12-3 or TRBV12-4, the J call TRBJ2-7, with D tentatively TRBD1 or TRBD2 (5 bases each). V was shortened by 3 bases and J by 6 bases, with 12 bases between the two germline ends. The CDR3 runs to 13 residues. CDR3 protein: CASSFNEGSEQYF. As DNA, the CDR3 is TGTGCCAGCAGTTTTAATGAGGGGAGCGAGCAGTACTTC.

The chain joins TRBV2 to TRBJ2-1, with TRBD1 as a possible D gene (5 bases). Looked up from germline, CDR1 is SNHLY and CDR2 is FYNNEI. The CDR3 runs 12 residues. Between the trimmed V and J ends, which lost 10 bases and 10 bases, there was a span of 17 bases. CDR3 amino acids: CAILGPRREQFF. In DNA form, the CDR3 reads TGTGCCATTCTGGGGCCGCGCCGCGAGCAGTTCTTC.

This chain joins TRBV5-1 and TRBJ2-6; D not resolved. Germline V CDR1 and CDR2: SGHRS, YFSETQ. This CDR3 region has 16 residues. V lost 5 bases to trimming and J lost 0 bases, with 12 bases between them. The CDR3 loop reads CASSSGRTSGANVLTF. CDR3 coding DNA: TGCGCCAGCAGTTCCGGACGGACCTCTGGGGCCAACGTCCTGACTTTC.

This clonotype has ten or more counts. CDR3 sequence reads: CASSTSGGPSSYEQYF. The DNA of the CDR3 is TGTGCCAGCAGCACGTCAGGGGGCCCGAGCTCCTACGAGCAGTACTTC. The chain uses TRBV27 and TRBJ2-7; 8 positions match TRBD1. Germline CDR1 and CDR2: MNHEY and SMNVEV (reference sequence). V lost 6 bases to trimming and J lost 0 bases; unmatched junction nucleotides: 10. This CDR3 has 16 amino acids.

This rearrangement joins TRBV10-3 to TRBJ2-1, with D unresolved. V lost 6 bases and J lost 5, with 8 bases in between. CDR1 and CDR2 from the germline V gene are ENHRY and SYGVKD. The CDR3 runs to 12 residues. The CDR3, as DNA: TGTGCCATCAGCGCCCCGGACAATGAGCAGTTCTTC. Translated, it gives CAISAPDNEQFF.